Given below is one T cell receptor beta chain in context. The antigen is not known. Being one base from a much bigger clone, this may be a read error. As the CDR3 is not closed by the conserved phenylalanine or tryptophan, this likely results from a read error. The sample belongs to a study of CD8+CD57+ T cells in acquired aplastic anemia. The study's findings and limits: Patients versus controls showed no significant CD8+ Simpson's diversity difference.

Researchers used genomic DNA as the template to profile TCR beta VDJ and CDR3. In TCRdb, the reads were re-called with MiXCR into one record per CDR3 protein. The table shows 200,000 to 250,000 distinct CDR3 sequences, with about half occurring only once. Individuals selected for sequencing had exhibited CD8+CD57+ cell expansion on flow cytometry. Severe acquired aplastic anemia was present in every patient. At blood sampling, none of the patients had yet received therapy. The CDR3 loop spans 15 amino acids. CDR1 and CDR2 from the germline V gene are SNHLY and FYNNEI. Sequencing input: sorted CD4+, CD8+, or CD8+CD57+ T cells (not recorded which) from PBMCs. The chain employs TRBV2 and TRBJ1-6, with 8 bases aligning to TRBD1. This clonotype was obtained from a human donor with aplastic anemia. The CDR3 region is CASGERTGNNSPLHS. The CDR3 region has the DNA TGTGCCAGCGGTGAACGGACAGGGAATAATTCACCCCTCCACTCT.